The clone carrying this TCR beta chain was counted between two and nine times. RNA served as the template for amplifying TCR beta CDR3 regions. HTBI primers served in a first-round RT-PCR, which a second-round multiplex PCR followed. TCRdb processed the multiplex PCR reads anew with MiXCR; each CDR3 protein has one entry. The table includes 1 million to 1.3 million distinct CDR3 sequences, 35% to 40% detected once. The source of the sample is a study of Graves' ophthalmopathy and Graves' hyperthyroidism. Trimming pared 5 bases from V and 2 bases from J, leaving 12 bases between. The CDR3 is 14 amino acids. Germline V gene sequence: CDR1 MNHEY, CDR2 SVGAGI.

The rearrangement joins TRBV6-5 to TRBJ1-2; D gene uncertain. The receptor was isolated from an adult man with Graves' hyperthyroidism. What was sequenced was peripheral blood or thyroid tissue (not recorded which). The DNA for the CDR3 is TGTGCCAGCAGTGGAGTCCCCAACAACTATGGCTACACCTTC. Translation: CASSGVPNNYGYTF.